Shown below are 18 T cell receptor beta chains from a single sample sequenced in a study of blood T cell repertoires in COVID-19. Sequenced by immunoSEQ multiplex PCR; TCRdb stores in-frame clones only, minus some. The sample comprises around 120,000 clones, 87% of which are singletons, and 7.7% rests with the top ten. Material for sequencing was peripheral blood. Source of these receptors: a human donor in a cohort sampled during active COVID-19.

This chain joins TRBV23-1 and TRBJ2-3; weak D call: TRBD1 (5 bases). TRBV23-1 is given ORF status, its function remaining uncertain. V was shortened by 4 bases and J by 3 bases, with 14 bases between the two germline ends. The CDR3 length is 15 residues. The CDR3 loop reads CASSPEYRLTDTQYF. CDR3 bases: TGCGCCAGCAGTCCAGAGTACAGGTTAACAGATACGCAGTATTTT.

The chain joins TRBV5-5 to TRBJ1-4; tentatively, D is TRBD1 (6 bases). In germline, CDR1 is SGHKS, CDR2 YYEKEE (reference sequence). This CDR3 has 16 amino acids. Trimming left V 4 bases short and J 8 bases short, with 21 bases between. The DNA for the CDR3 is TGTGCCAGCAGCGTCACAGGGATGCTTGCGTACGAAAAACTGTTTTTT. It specifies CASSVTGMLAYEKLFF. Full variable domain (rest looked up from reference TRBV5-5 and TRBJ1-4): DAGVTQSPTHLIKTRGQQVTLRCSPISGHKSVSWYQQVLGQGPQFIFQYYEKEERGRGNFPDRFSARQFPNYSSELNVNALLLGDSALYLCASSVTGMLAYEKLFFGSGTQLSVL.

The gene calls are TRBV15 and TRBJ2-3, with 9 bases identical to TRBD1. The V gene's germline CDR1 is LNHNV and CDR2 YYDKDF (reference sequence). V shed 3 bases, J shed 3 bases, and the junction held 4 bases outside the gene matches. CDR3 length: 15 amino acids. This chain's CDR3 is CATSSGGQGTDTQYF. The CDR3 DNA reads as TGTGCCACCAGCAGTGGGGGACAGGGAACAGATACGCAGTATTTT.

The J gene is TRBJ2-2, the V gene TRBV7-3; TRBD2 aligns across 8 bases. The CDR3 is 16 residues long. J was trimmed by 4 bases and V by 3 bases; bases with no gene match: 7. The V gene's germline CDR1 is SGHTA and CDR2 FQGTGA. The CDR3 sequence: CASSFRGGPSTGELFF. DNA for the CDR3: TGTGCCAGCAGCTTCCGGGGGGGGCCGTCCACCGGGGAGCTGTTTTTT.

The chain links TRBV3-1 (or the pseudogene TRBV3-2) to TRBJ1-1; no firm D call. Per germline, CDR1 LGHDT and CDR2 YNNKEL (reference sequence). The ends were cut back, 1 base at V and 2 bases at J, with 8 bases in the middle. This CDR3 spans 14 amino acids. For the CDR3, the DNA is TGTGCCAGCAGCCAAGGAGAGACTAACACTGAAGCTTTCTTT. It yields the protein CASSQGETNTEAFF.

V usage is TRBV19 and J usage is TRBJ1-5, with a weak D call TRBD1 (5 bases). CDR3 length: 16 residues. CDR1 is LNHDA, CDR2 SQIVND, per germline (reference sequence). V was clipped by 1 base and J by 0 bases, with 10 bases between them. CDR3 amino acids: CASSIGGGVSNQPQHF. The CDR3 DNA sequence: TGTGCCAGTAGTATAGGGGGGGGAGTTAGCAATCAGCCCCAGCATTTT.

V is TRBV7-2 and J is TRBJ2-7; 9 bases match TRBD1. The trim removed 5 bases at V and 3 bases at J, leaving 11 bases unmatched. CDR3 length equals 16 residues. In germline, CDR1 is SGHTA, CDR2 FQGNSA. The CDR3 region has the DNA TGTGCCAGCAGCACTTTAACCGGGACAGGGCTCTACGAGCAGTACTTC. Its translation: CASSTLTGTGLYEQYF.

V gene TRBV11-3 combines with J gene TRBJ2-2, with 8 positions matching TRBD1. Germline CDR1 and CDR2: SGHNT and YENEEA. CDR3 length equals 15 residues. V shed 6 bases and J 1 base; nucleotides not matched to a gene: 4. The CDR3 DNA is TGTGCCAGCAGGGCGGGACAGGAGAACACCGGGGAGCTGTTTTTT. Protein: CASRAGQENTGELFF.

The genes are TRBV7-3 and TRBJ2-6; 7 positions match TRBD1. The CDR3 consists of 16 residues. Unmatched junction bases numbered 6, after V lost 5 bases and J lost 2 bases. CDR1 is SGHTA and CDR2 is FQGTGA in the germline V gene. The CDR3 here is CASSSQGETGANVLTF. CDR3 nucleotides: TGTGCCAGCAGCAGTCAGGGGGAGACTGGGGCCAACGTCCTGACTTTC.

The chain carries TRBV7-7 and TRBJ2-1; maybe TRBD1 (6 bases). Germline V gene lookup returns CDR1 SSHAT and CDR2 FNYEAQ (reference sequence). The V end lost 5 bases, the J end lost 9 bases, and 17 bases lay between the germline ends. The CDR3 contains 14 residues. In nucleotides, the CDR3 is TGTGCCAGCAGCCTCCTTGGAAGGGGGTTTGAGCAGTTCTTC. Amino acid sequence: CASSLLGRGFEQFF.

This chain links TRBV5-4 with TRBJ1-5; maybe TRBD1 (6 bases). The V gene lost 3 bases and the J gene lost 5 bases, with 12 bases spanning the gap. Germline V gene lookup returns CDR1 SGHNT and CDR2 YYREEE (reference sequence). This CDR3 has 14 amino acids. In nucleotides, the CDR3 is TGTGCCAGCAGCTGGGGGCCAGTCGATCAGCCCCAGCATTTT. This translates into CASSWGPVDQPQHF.

For this clone: One end of the junction fails to match germline, which may point to a read error. The rearrangement joins TRBV2 to TRBJ2-1, with 12 positions matching TRBD2. Germline CDR1 SNHLY, CDR2 FYNNEI. This CDR3 spans 15 amino acids. CDR3 amino acids: CASTELAGGHNEQFF. DNA of the CDR3: TGTGCCAGCACTGAACTAGCGGGAGGACACAATGAGCAGTTCTTC.

The sample holds one count of this clone. The rearrangement links TRBV28 to TRBJ2-7; D is unclear. The CDR3 has 13 amino acids. Germline lookup yields CDR1 MDHEN and CDR2 SYDVKM. Deletions cut 1 base from V and 7 bases from J, with 11 bases between. The CDR3 spells CASSLLARSEQYF. The CDR3 bases are TGTGCCAGCAGTTTATTAGCCCGCTCGGAGCAGTACTTC.

The CDR3 loop is CASSYSGGRTDTQYF. In nucleotides, the CDR3 is TGTGCCAGCAGTTACAGCGGGGGCCGCACAGATACGCAGTATTTT. The chain has TRBV6-5 and TRBJ2-3, with 8 bases aligning to TRBD2. The V gene end was trimmed by 2 bases and the J gene end by 1 base; junction bases not matched to a gene: 2. The CDR3 runs 15 residues. CDR1 and CDR2 (germline): MNHEY, SVGAGI.

The chain recombines TRBV5-1 with TRBJ1-1, with D possibly being TRBD1 (5 bases). CDR3 length equals 14 residues. Trimming left V 0 bases short and J 10 bases short, with 16 bases between. Germline V gene data show CDR1 as SGHRS and CDR2 as YFSETQ. CDR3 sequence (DNA): TGCGCCAGCAGCTTGGAGAATGGGGCGAAGGGAGCTTTCTTT. The encoded protein is CASSLENGAKGAFF.

This clone showed up just once. J is TRBJ2-5 and V is TRBV3-1 (or the pseudogene TRBV3-2), with 7 nucleotides matching TRBD2. The CDR3 runs to 14 residues. J gave up 1 base and V 5 bases, and 4 bases lay outside the gene matches. CDR1 is LGHDT, CDR2 YNNKEL, per germline (reference sequence). The CDR3 reads CASSYRGVQETQYF. The CDR3 DNA follows: TGTGCCAGCAGCTATCGGGGGGTCCAAGAGACCCAGTACTTC.

The rearrangement uses TRBV7-9 and TRBJ2-1; 9 bases are a match to TRBD1. Per the germline V gene, CDR1 is SEHNR and CDR2 is FQNEAQ (reference sequence). This CDR3 has 17 residues. Trimming removed 5 bases from V and 5 bases from J; junction bases left unmatched: 13. For the CDR3, the DNA is TGTGCCAGCAGCCCCTTCACCGGGACAGGGCTTAACAATGAGCAGTTCTTC. This codes for CASSPFTGTGLNNEQFF.

The CDR3 DNA sequence: TGTGCCAGCAGCTTGGGGGTGGCAGGGGATGTCTACGAGCAGTACTTC. Translating gives CASSLGVAGDVYEQYF. The chain uses TRBV11-3 and TRBJ2-7; a possible D gene is TRBD1 (6 bases). The CDR3 is made up of 16 amino acids. Trimming stripped 3 bases from V and 3 bases from J, with 18 bases between. Germline CDR1 SGHNT, CDR2 YENEEA.